Ten or more counts support the clone carrying this TCR beta chain. Its antigen is unidentified. The CDR3 extends over 12 amino acids. The germline gives CDR1 ENHRY, CDR2 SYGVKD. With V trimmed by 11 bases and J by 2 bases, 6 bases remained unmatched. Unique-molecular-identifier-tagged TCR beta cDNA libraries were used. T cells, roughly 0.85 to 10 million of them, yielded roughly 470,000 cDNA molecules. TCRdb fed the PCR reads into MiXCR, producing one record per CDR3 protein. The sample holds hundreds of thousands of distinct CDR3 sequences, around a third seen once. The data belong to a study of post-analysis software for immune sequencing data. Study-level background: The disease courses spanned relapsing-remitting, secondary progressive and progressive-relapsing forms of multiple sclerosis. Study-level findings and limits: Significantly lower normalized Chao1 diversity was seen in multiple sclerosis patients than in controls. F measure clustering grouped samples strongly by preparation batch. The study found TRBV5-6, TRBV5-1 and TRBV20-1 among roughly 5 TRBV segments more frequent in patients than controls.

The TCR was taken from a girl under 18 with multiple sclerosis. Input material: blood. The J gene is TRBJ2-7, the V gene TRBV10-3, with TRBD2 matching over 7 bases. The CDR3 sequence: CAVGRETYEQYF. The CDR3 nucleotides read TGTGCCGTAGGGCGGGAGACCTACGAGCAGTACTTC.